The source of this T cell receptor (beta chain) is a study of blood T cell repertoires in COVID-19. Study context: The samples span acute and convalescent COVID-19 from the United States, Italy and Spain.

The CDR3 length is 13 residues. The ends were cut back, 3 bases at V and 9 bases at J, with 9 bases in the middle. Germline loops: CDR1 LNHDA, CDR2 SQIVND (reference sequence). In the authors' methods: From reference gene primer amplification, estimates of nucleated cell counts were derived. Sequencing was performed with immunoSEQ multiplex PCR; in TCRdb, only in-frame clones are kept and a portion is missing. V and J calls plus clone size are reproduced from that table; the DNA served to infer D and trimming. The profile covers about 110,000 clones, with less than 90% appearing a single time and about 20% taken by the ten largest. This clone was counted ten times or more.

V gene TRBV19 combines with J gene TRBJ1-6; D is unresolved. This sequence was found in a woman in her fifties or sixties with acute or convalescent COVID-19. The sample was peripheral blood. The CDR3 sequence: CASSISGGSPLHF. The CDR3 DNA follows: TGTGCCAGTAGTATCTCAGGTGGTTCACCCCTCCACTTT.